The rows below give T cell receptor beta chains drawn from one sample of a study of T cell repertoires in cytomegalovirus infection. TCRdb recomputed calls from the reads with MiXCR, one row per CDR3 protein. The sample includes some 390,000 distinct CDR3 sequences, 15% to 20% of them seen just once. What was sequenced was PBMCs. These receptors were collected from a human donor in good health (CMV status not recorded). Some clones in this sample may be carry-over from other donors' samples. The conserved cysteine and the conserved F or W are not part of the CDR3 here.

SAFRGYT | 7 | TRBV20-1
ASSLDGTSQETQY | 13 | TRBV12-3/TRBV12-4
ASSQKRLAGLEF | 12 | TRBV7-9
ASSPTLDVDTGELF | 14 | TRBV7-2
ASSLGGGGTDTQY | 13 | TRBV12-3/TRBV12-4
ASKQTGDQPQH | 11 | TRBV6-5
ASSPGTYSGDT | 11 | TRBV18
ASSPESNQPQH | 11 | TRBV18
ASSQVHPGSGYT | 12 | TRBV4-1
ASSTDSEQF | 9 | TRBV18
ASNDPGQSNQPQH | 13 | TRBV28
ASSQGTDRF | 9 | TRBV11-1
ASSLASGGAQDTQY | 14 | TRBV5-5
ASRRDRGAANEKLF | 14 | TRBV6-1
ASDKSGRAIGTQY | 13 | TRBV12-3/TRBV12-4
ASSEGRSYNEQF | 12 | TRBV9
AIRGLAGEGYNEQF | 14 | TRBV10-3
ASSTLTLTYEQY | 12 | TRBV19
ASSLAGPAAYNEQF | 14 | TRBV7-7
ASTRGELTHYEQY | 13 | TRBV11-2
ASRGTHSTDTQY | 12 | TRBV19
ASSLTGVEYNEQF | 13 | TRBV5-1
ASSWGILNEKLF | 12 | TRBV7-8
ASSFRRSSYNEQF | 13 | TRBV2
SALRVGTNTGELF | 13 | TRBV20-1
ASSLTGQAVRKLF | 13 | TRBV11-2
ASSLVGRPHEKLF | 13 | TRBV7-2
SAPSEYQETQY | 11 | TRBV20-1
ASSSGPSLHQPQH | 13 | TRBV6-1
ASSWNPGTSGSTGELF | 16 | TRBV5-1
ASSEYYRVNEKLF | 13 | TRBV25-1
ASSLRPAGSPLH | 12 | TRBV5-5
SVWRFYNEQF | 10 | TRBV29-1
ASTVGTGVMNTEAF | 14 | TRBV12-3/TRBV12-4
ASSWEGRISTDTQY | 14 | TRBV5-4
ASSFGGRRDGDEQF | 14 | TRBV12-3/TRBV12-4
ASSLQRNTQY | 10 | TRBV7-9
ASSLAPDRGLYGYT | 14 | TRBV7-2
SAIRVADTQY | 10 | TRBV20-1
ASRKDPEGYEQY | 12 | TRBV12-3/TRBV12-4
ASRRGTGVGETQY | 13 | TRBV12-3/TRBV12-4
ASGDRVNTEAF | 11 | TRBV2
ASSLSPGGETQY | 12 | TRBV7-8
AISESSRGQGQY | 12 | TRBV10-3
SAREARRYVADTQY | 14 | TRBV20-1
ASSARAGANVLT | 12 | TRBV7-9
ASSGGANTDTQY | 12 | TRBV5-4
ASSLRGTSSYEQY | 13 | TRBV7-2
ASSLRASGGRTDTQY | 15 | TRBV14
AIGDRGAQY | 9 | TRBV10-3
SAKEQGAGYGYT | 12 | TRBV20-1
SATPGLQETQY | 11 | TRBV20-1
ASRAGLPKDEQF | 12 | TRBV6-1
ASSFLSGLAKDEQY | 14 | TRBV7-8
AISSTRRVTDTQY | 13 | TRBV10-3